Detailed here is one TCR beta chain. TCRdb analysed the 5' RACE reads with MiXCR anew, one entry per CDR3 protein. The repertoire consists of 500,000 to 550,000 distinct CDR3 sequences, with around 20% occurring once and the leading ten covering under 0.95%. This sample stems from a study of identical twins. Healthy Caucasians made up all donors. CDR3 length: 14 residues. V lost 0 bases to trimming and J lost 13 bases, with 16 bases between them. CDR1 and CDR2 (germline): LGHNA, YSLEER. This sample also belongs to another study, concerning T cells expressing NK-cell markers.

The chain links TRBV4-3 to TRBJ2-1; D not certain. The sequence was obtained from a young woman in good health. Sequenced input: CD4+ T cells sorted from blood. DNA of the CDR3: TGCGCCAGCAGCCAAGAAGGAAGTTTCCTCGAACAGTTCTTC. It yields the protein CASSQEGSFLEQFF.